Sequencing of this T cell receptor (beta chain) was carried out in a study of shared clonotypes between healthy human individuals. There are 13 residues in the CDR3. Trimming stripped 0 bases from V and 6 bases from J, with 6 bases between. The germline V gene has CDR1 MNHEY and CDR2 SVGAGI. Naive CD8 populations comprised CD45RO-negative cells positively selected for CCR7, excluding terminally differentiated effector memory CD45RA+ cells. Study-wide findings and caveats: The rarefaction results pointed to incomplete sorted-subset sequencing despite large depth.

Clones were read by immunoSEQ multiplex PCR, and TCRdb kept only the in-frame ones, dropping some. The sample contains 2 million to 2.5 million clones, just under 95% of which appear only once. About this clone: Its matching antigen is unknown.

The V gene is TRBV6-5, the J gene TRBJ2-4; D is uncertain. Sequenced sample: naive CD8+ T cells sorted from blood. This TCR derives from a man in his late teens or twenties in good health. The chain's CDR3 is CASSYSTANIQYF. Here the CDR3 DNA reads TGTGCCAGCAGTTACTCGACCGCAAACATTCAGTACTTC.